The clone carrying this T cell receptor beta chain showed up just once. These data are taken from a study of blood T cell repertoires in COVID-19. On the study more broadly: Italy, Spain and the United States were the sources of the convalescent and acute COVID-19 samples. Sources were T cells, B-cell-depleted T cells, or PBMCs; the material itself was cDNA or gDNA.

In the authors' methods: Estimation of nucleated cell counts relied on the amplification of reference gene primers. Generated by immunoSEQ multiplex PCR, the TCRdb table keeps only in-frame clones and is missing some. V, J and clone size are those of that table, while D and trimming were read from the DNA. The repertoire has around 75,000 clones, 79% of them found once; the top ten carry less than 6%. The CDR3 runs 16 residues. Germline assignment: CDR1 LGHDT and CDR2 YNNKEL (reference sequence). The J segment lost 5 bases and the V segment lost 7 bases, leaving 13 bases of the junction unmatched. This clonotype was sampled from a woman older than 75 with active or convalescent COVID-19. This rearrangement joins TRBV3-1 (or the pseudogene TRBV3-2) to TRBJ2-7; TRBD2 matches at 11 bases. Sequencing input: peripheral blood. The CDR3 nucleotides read TGTGCCAGCAAAGTAACTAGCGGGAGAGTCGGCGACGAGCAGTACTTC. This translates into CASKVTSGRVGDEQYF.